This T cell receptor (beta chain) stems from a study of T-cell reconstitution after alpha-beta-depleted transplantation in children. Study-level findings and limits: There were some patients whose high TCRbeta diversity at day 60 came from surviving recipient T cells and thymic progenitors.

Per germline, CDR1 MNHEY and CDR2 SMNVEV (reference sequence). There are 16 residues in the CDR3. On this clonotype itself: Its antigen is not identified. At one boundary the junction diverges from the germline segment, which might be a read error.

Molecular barcoding with unique molecular identifiers was used for the TCRbeta library. Using its own MiXCR run on the PCR reads, TCRdb lists one record per CDR3 protein. Among about 200,000 distinct CDR3 sequences listed, approximately 7% were seen once. The rearrangement joins TRBV27 to TRBJ2-6; a possible D gene is TRBD1 (6 bases). This TCR was sampled from a boy between 2 and 10 years old with acute lymphoblastic leukemia, due to receive a stem cell transplant. The specimen was PBMCs, collected before TCRalphabeta/CD19-depleted stem cell transplant. The CDR3 protein is CSSSFAPGAGANVLTF. The CDR3 nucleotides read TGTTCCAGCAGTTTCGCCCCAGGGGCTGGGGCCAACGTCCTGACTTTC. The whole variable domain, filled in from reference TRBV27 and TRBJ2-6, reads EAQVTQNPRYLITVTGKKLTVTCSQNMNHEYMSWYRQDPGLGLRQIYYSMNVEVTDKGDVPEGYKVSRKEKRNFPLILESPSPNQTSLYFCSSSFAPGAGANVLTFGAGSRLTVL.